These T cell receptor beta chains were read from a single sample in a study of cytomegalovirus exposure and HLA in healthy donors. Sequencing used immunoSEQ multiplex PCR; TCRdb keeps in-frame clones, though not all of them. The data show about 150,000 clones, more than 60% seen once. Sequencing was done on a sample of PBMCs. These receptors were obtained from a man younger than 45 in good health and CMV-seropositive. Each CDR3 is given with its conserved first and last residue. The D gene is left open where the match is weak.

j_call d_call v_call cdr3_aa
TRBJ1-1 - TRBV18 CASSPRTAQLNTEAFF
TRBJ1-1 - TRBV7-2 CASSLGSDRNTEAFF
TRBJ2-7 - TRBV4-1 CASSQPGFSYEQYF
- - TRBV14 CASSQEGASTYEQYF
TRBJ1-4 TRBD1 TRBV9 CASSVAAGRGLDEKLFF
TRBJ2-7 TRBD1 TRBV2 CASSLGQAPYEQYF
TRBJ1-6 TRBD1 TRBV6-1 CAGRQGINSPLHF
TRBJ1-2 - TRBV19 CASRQVDGYTF
TRBJ2-3 TRBD2 TRBV5-8 CASSLLAGGADTQYF
TRBJ1-2 TRBD1 TRBV11-2 CASSTTTGRDGYTF
TRBJ1-1 - TRBV21-1 CASSKGGDRWGNTEAFF
TRBJ1-5 - TRBV27 CASSFRGYNQPQHF
TRBJ2-2 TRBD2 TRBV7-9 CASSLSGLAGGLGTGELFF
TRBJ1-1 - TRBV20-1 CSGRLNTEAFF
TRBJ2-7 - TRBV5-1 CASSLAPGAYEQYF
TRBJ2-1 - TRBV29-1 CSARRLYEQFF
TRBJ1-4 - TRBV11-2 CASSLGTLVANEKLFF
TRBJ2-5 - TRBV5-1 CASSPAGHELQETQYF
TRBJ2-4 TRBD1 TRBV27 CASSIRDSKNIQYF
TRBJ2-2 - TRBV27 CASSRSPTTNTGELFF
TRBJ2-1 TRBD2 TRBV19 CASSMGEGEQFF
TRBJ2-5 - TRBV9 CASSVGEATQETQYF
TRBJ2-7 - TRBV7-9 CASSLEGSPVVYEQYF
TRBJ1-2 - TRBV21-1 CASRQDFYGYTF
TRBJ2-2 - TRBV9 CASSFTQGEVTGELFF
TRBJ1-1 TRBD1 TRBV28 CASRGTGMTSEAFF
TRBJ1-1 - TRBV5-4 CASSPDSLNTEAFF
TRBJ2-1 TRBD2 TRBV5-1 CASSPTSGSSYEQFF
TRBJ2-7 TRBD2 TRBV6-5 CASGRAAGEQYF
TRBJ1-2 - TRBV6-1 CASKVSVNYGYTF
TRBJ1-2 - TRBV19 CASSIRGYGYTF
TRBJ2-5 - TRBV7-3 CASSENTGTRETQYF